Judged by abundance, the clone carrying this T cell receptor (beta chain) is medium-sized (0.01 to 0.1%). Produced via immunoSEQ multiplex PCR; TCRdb's table is partial and in-frame only. The profile shows 2,000 to 3,000 clones, about 22% of them singletons. The source of the sample is a study of T cells in localized non-small cell lung cancer. This sequence was found in a man aged 40 to 70 with stage II lung adenocarcinoma. The material was lung tumor tissue, obtained before any cancer treatment.

Here the CDR3 DNA reads TGTGCCAGCAGCTCTCTTTCTGCTCGGACAGGGGTGCGGGAGACCCAGTACTTC. It codes for CASSSLSARTGVRETQYF. The gene calls are TRBV11-3 and TRBJ2-5, with 9 bases lining up with TRBD1. V was pared by 4 bases and J by 5 bases, with 17 bases of the junction left unmatched. The length of the CDR3 is 18 residues. CDR1 is SGHNT, CDR2 YENEEA, per germline.